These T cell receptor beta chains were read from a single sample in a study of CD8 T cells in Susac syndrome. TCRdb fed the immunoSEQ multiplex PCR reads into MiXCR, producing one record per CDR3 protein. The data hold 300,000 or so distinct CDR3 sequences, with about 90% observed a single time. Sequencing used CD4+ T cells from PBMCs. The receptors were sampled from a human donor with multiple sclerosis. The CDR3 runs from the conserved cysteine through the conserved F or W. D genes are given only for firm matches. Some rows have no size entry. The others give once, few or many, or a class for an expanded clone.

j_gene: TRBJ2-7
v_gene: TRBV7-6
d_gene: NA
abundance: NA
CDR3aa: CASSPRRDLAYEQYF
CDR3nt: TGTGCCAGCAGCCCACGCAGGGACCTTGCCTACGAGCAGTACTTC

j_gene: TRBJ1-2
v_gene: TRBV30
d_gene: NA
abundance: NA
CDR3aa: CAWKPPGLNPYGYTF
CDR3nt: TGTGCCTGGAAGCCCCCGGGACTCAACCCCTATGGCTACACCTTC

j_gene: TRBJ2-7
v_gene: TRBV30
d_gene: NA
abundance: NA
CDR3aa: CAWSYREDEQYF
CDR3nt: TGTGCCTGGAGTTACAGGGAGGATGAGCAGTACTTC

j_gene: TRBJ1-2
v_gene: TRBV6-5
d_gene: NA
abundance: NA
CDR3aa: CASSDQGRGYTF
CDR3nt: TGTGCCAGCAGTGACCAGGGTCGCGGCTACACCTTC

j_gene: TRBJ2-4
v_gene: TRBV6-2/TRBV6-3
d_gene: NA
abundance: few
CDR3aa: CASSYDRNIQYF
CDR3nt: TGTGCCAGCAGTTACGACAGAAACATTCAGTACTTC

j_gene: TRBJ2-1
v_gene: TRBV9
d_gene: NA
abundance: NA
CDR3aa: CASSVGQPNEQFF
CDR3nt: TGTGCCAGCAGCGTAGGGCAGCCCAATGAGCAGTTCTTC

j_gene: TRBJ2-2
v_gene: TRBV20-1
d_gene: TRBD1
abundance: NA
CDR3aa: CSAREGGRSGELFF
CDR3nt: TGCAGTGCTAGAGAAGGGGGCCGAAGCGGGGAGCTGTTTTTT

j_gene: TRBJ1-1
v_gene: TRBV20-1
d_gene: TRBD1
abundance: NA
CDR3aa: CSARVGTGVRRAEAFF
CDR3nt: TGCAGTGCTAGAGTCGGGACAGGGGTTCGCCGGGCTGAAGCTTTCTTT

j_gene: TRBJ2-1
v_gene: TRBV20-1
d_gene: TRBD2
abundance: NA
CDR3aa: CSARLRETARTGQFF
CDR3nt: TGCAGTGCTAGATTGCGGGAGACGGCTAGAACGGGGCAGTTCTTC

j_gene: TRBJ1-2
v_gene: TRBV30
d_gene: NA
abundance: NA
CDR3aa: CAWKQPGYGYTF
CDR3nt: TGTGCCTGGAAACAACCGGGCTATGGCTACACCTTC

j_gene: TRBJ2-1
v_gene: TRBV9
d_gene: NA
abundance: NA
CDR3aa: CASNAGGTVYNEQFF
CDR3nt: TGTGCCAGCAACGCCGGGGGGACAGTCTACAATGAGCAGTTCTTC

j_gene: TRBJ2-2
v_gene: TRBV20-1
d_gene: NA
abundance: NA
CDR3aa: CSARTDGANTGELFF
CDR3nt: TGCAGTGCTAGGACGGACGGCGCGAACACCGGGGAGCTGTTTTTT

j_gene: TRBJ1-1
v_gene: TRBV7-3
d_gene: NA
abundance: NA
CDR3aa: CASSLIPGSYPDSNTEAFF
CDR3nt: TGTGCCAGCAGCTTAATTCCGGGCAGCTACCCTGACTCGAACACTGAAGCTTTCTTT

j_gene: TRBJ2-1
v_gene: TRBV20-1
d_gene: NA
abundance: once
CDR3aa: CSATPDSSYNEQFF
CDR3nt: TGCAGTGCTACCCCCGACAGCTCCTACAATGAGCAGTTCTTC

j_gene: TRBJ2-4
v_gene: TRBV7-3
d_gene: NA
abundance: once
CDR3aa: CASSPYSPGAVGNIQYF
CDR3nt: TGTGCCAGCAGCCCATACTCACCGGGAGCAGTTGGAAACATTCAGTACTTC

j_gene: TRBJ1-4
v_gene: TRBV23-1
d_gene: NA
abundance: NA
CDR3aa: CASSQSGGSSANEKLFF
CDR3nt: TGCGCCAGCAGTCAATCCGGGGGCTCCTCTGCTAATGAAAAACTGTTTTTT

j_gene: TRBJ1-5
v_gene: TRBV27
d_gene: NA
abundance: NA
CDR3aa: CASSLERGYQPQHF
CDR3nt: TGTGCCAGCAGCCTTGAGCGGGGATATCAGCCCCAGCATTTT